The clone carrying this TCR beta chain was recorded only once. The antigen remains unidentified. The data belong to a study of PD-1 blockade in classical Hodgkin lymphoma. Study results and caveats: The baseline diversity of complete responders showed similarity to that of newly diagnosed patients. Newly diagnosed patients reportedly had lower baseline TCR diversity than healthy donors.

Documented time point: cycle 4 day 1 (C4D1), after around six weeks of nivolumab. Each of the patients experienced relapse following autologous stem cell transplantation, and their brentuximab vedotin exposure differed. Profiled with immunoSEQ multiplex PCR; TCRdb holds only in-frame clones, not every one. Here the sample spans tens of thousands of clones, around 80% being singletons. The CDR3 runs to 15 residues. Germline V gene sequence: CDR1 MNHNS, CDR2 SASEGT. Trimming took 4 bases from V and 8 from J; bases not matched to a gene: 9. The chain joins TRBV6-1 to TRBJ2-1, with 9 positions matching TRBD1. The sequenced sample was peripheral blood mononuclear cells (PBMCs), obtained before the fourth cycle of nivolumab. The sequence derives from a human donor with classical Hodgkin lymphoma. The CDR3 DNA reads TGTGCCAGCAGTGCCGGGACAGGGAGTGCGGATGAGCAGTTCTTC. Translating gives CASSAGTGSADEQFF.